The 26 T cell receptor beta chains below all came from one sample that was sequenced in a study of blood T cell repertoires in COVID-19 (dated by TCRdb to about 2020). Library construction relied on the immunoSEQ multiplex PCR assay. TCRdb provides this immuneACCESS table in a form limited to in-frame rearrangements. Some clones are lacking; in checked studies, under half of them reflect an unresolved V gene, and why the rest are absent is not known. Across this sample there are 450,000 or so clones, with roughly 90% seen only once. Of the sample, about 1.6% is held by the ten largest clones. Material: peripheral blood. All receptors come from a middle-aged woman with COVID-19, enrolled during active disease.

The V call is TRBV19, the J call TRBJ1-4, with D perhaps matching TRBD1 (5 bases). CDR3 size: 14 residues. The V end was cut by 6 bases, the J end by 8 bases, with 16 bases between. CDR1 and CDR2 from the germline V gene are LNHDA and SQIVND (reference sequence). The CDR3 is CASSPRGAVEKLFF. The CDR3 DNA sequence: TGTGCCAGTAGCCCTCGTGGGGCGGTGGAAAAACTGTTTTTT.

In this sample, this clone turned up once. The J gene is TRBJ1-5, the V gene TRBV27; 7 bases map to TRBD1. Per the germline V gene, CDR1 is MNHEY and CDR2 is SMNVEV (reference sequence). The CDR3 has 14 amino acids. With 8 bases clipped from V and 0 bases from J, the junction kept 4 bases outside the gene matches. The CDR3 here is CASADRASNQPQHF. The CDR3 bases are TGTGCCAGCGCTGACAGGGCTAGCAATCAGCCCCAGCATTTT.

V is TRBV6-5 and J is TRBJ1-4; D gene ambiguous. The CDR3 contains 16 residues. Germline V lookup: CDR1 MNHEY, CDR2 SVGAGI. The V end lost 0 bases, the J end lost 0 bases, and 8 bases lay between the germline ends. CDR3 nucleotide sequence: TGTGCCAGCAGTTACTCGAACCCGGCAACTAATGAAAAACTGTTTTTT. It specifies CASSYSNPATNEKLFF.

About this clone: Other DNA sequences in this sample translate to the same CDR3. The genes are TRBV9 and TRBJ2-1; tentative D call: TRBD2 (6 bases). V was pared by 4 bases and J by 0 bases, with 8 bases between. Germline lookup yields CDR1 SGDLS and CDR2 YYNGEE. The CDR3 spans 14 residues. CDR3 amino acids: CASSPRGSYNEQFF. The CDR3 region has the DNA TGTGCCAGCAGCCCGCGGGGCTCCTACAATGAGCAGTTCTTC.

The J gene is TRBJ2-1, the V gene TRBV2; perhaps TRBD1 as D (6 bases). The V gene's germline CDR1 is SNHLY and CDR2 FYNNEI. V was shortened by 1 base and J by 1 base, with 14 bases between the two germline ends. This CDR3 spans 17 amino acids. This chain's CDR3 is CASSEEGQGISYNEQFF. In nucleotides, the CDR3 is TGTGCCAGCAGTGAAGAAGGGCAGGGGATATCCTACAATGAGCAGTTCTTC.

The chain joins TRBV3-1 (or the pseudogene TRBV3-2) to TRBJ2-3, with 7 bases lining up with TRBD2. Per the germline V gene, CDR1 is LGHDT and CDR2 is YNNKEL (reference sequence). The CDR3 is 15 amino acids. V lost 4 bases, J lost 3 bases, and 7 bases stayed unmatched. The CDR3 nucleotides are TGTGCCAGCAGCCCCCGCTGGGGGGGTACAGATACGCAGTATTTT. Amino acid sequence: CASSPRWGGTDTQYF.

The V gene is TRBV4-3, the J gene TRBJ1-6; D is ambiguous. Germline V gene lookup returns CDR1 LGHNA and CDR2 YSLEER. The CDR3 spans 14 residues. V was pared by 0 bases and J by 10 bases, with 10 bases between. The CDR3 DNA follows: TGCGCCAGCAGCCAAGACCCCGTTCGGTCACCCCTCCACTTT. Its protein product is CASSQDPVRSPLHF.

The chain carries TRBV19 and TRBJ1-3, with a weak D call TRBD1 (5 bases). In germline, CDR1 is LNHDA, CDR2 SQIVND (reference sequence). This CDR3 has 14 residues. V was pared by 6 bases and J by 2 bases, with 11 bases between. The CDR3 DNA reads TGTGCCAGTAGGGCCTTGACAGCTGGAAACACCATATATTTT. Translated, it gives CASRALTAGNTIYF.

The chain uses TRBV5-8 and TRBJ1-4, with 7 bases lining up with TRBD1. Per germline, CDR1 SGHTS and CDR2 YDEGEE. V was clipped by 4 bases and J by 7 bases; unmatched bases: 10. The CDR3 is 15 amino acids. The CDR3, as DNA: TGTGCCAGCAGCCACGCAGACAGGGAGAGTGAAAAACTGTTTTTT. This encodes CASSHADRESEKLFF.

J is TRBJ1-2 and V is TRBV6-2 or TRBV6-3; D gene ambiguous. The CDR3 runs to 17 residues. Deletions cut 0 bases from V and 6 bases from J, with 20 bases between. CDR1 MNHEY and CDR2 SVGEGT come from the germline V gene. The DNA of the CDR3 is TGTGCCAGCAGTTACTCGGGCAGGCGCGGCGGGGAGGATGGCTACACCTTC. Translated: CASSYSGRRGGEDGYTF.

The genes are TRBV2 and TRBJ1-3; TRBD1 might be the D (6 bases). The germline V and J ends were trimmed by 2 bases and 4 bases, with 9 bases remaining between them. The CDR3 covers 14 residues. Germline V gives CDR1 SNHLY, CDR2 FYNNEI. The CDR3: CASSEYGGGNTIYF. In nucleotides, the CDR3 is TGTGCCAGCAGTGAATATGGGGGCGGAAACACCATATATTTT.

The chain carries TRBV4-3 and TRBJ1-4, with TRBD1 identical over 8 bases. Germline loops: CDR1 LGHNA, CDR2 YSLEER. V dropped 4 bases and J dropped 6; count of bases not matched to a gene: 7. The CDR3 loop spans 15 amino acids. The CDR3 bases are TGCGCCAGCAGCCGAACACAGGGGGTTGATGAAAAACTGTTTTTT. Translation gives CASSRTQGVDEKLFF.

This clone was found a few times. The genes are TRBV7-2 and TRBJ1-5; TRBD1 aligns across 7 bases. Germline V gene lookup returns CDR1 SGHTA and CDR2 FQGNSA. V shed 2 bases, J shed 2 bases, and the junction held 3 bases outside the gene matches. The CDR3 totals 15 residues. This CDR3 is CASSLKGGGNQPQHF. The CDR3 DNA sequence: TGTGCCAGCAGCTTAAAAGGGGGCGGCAATCAGCCCCAGCATTTT.

The gene calls are TRBV6-5 and TRBJ2-1; tentatively, D is TRBD1 (6 bases). CDR1 and CDR2 from the germline V gene are MNHEY and SVGAGI. CDR3 length: 13 amino acids. V lost 4 bases and J lost 10, with 14 bases in between. In DNA form, the CDR3 reads TGTGCCAGCAGTTTTACAGGGTCACGAGAGCAGTTCTTC. Its translation is CASSFTGSREQFF.

This sequence joins TRBV28 and TRBJ1-1; D is possibly TRBD1 (5 bases). V lost 5 bases and J lost 4, with 14 bases in between. Germline V gene data show CDR1 as MDHEN and CDR2 as SYDVKM. CDR3 size: 14 residues. CDR3 DNA: TGTGCCAGCAGTCCTGGACGCGGGGGCACTGAAGCTTTCTTT. Translation gives CASSPGRGGTEAFF. Based on the CDR3 plus reference TRBV28 and TRBJ1-1, the full variable domain is DVKVTQSSRYLVKRTGEKVFLECVQDMDHENMFWYRQDPGLGLRLIYFSYDVKMKEKGDIPEGYSVSREKKERFSLILESASTNQTSMYLCASSPGRGGTEAFFGQGTRLTVV.

The chain is built from TRBV4-2 and TRBJ1-2, with 8 positions matching TRBD1. V shed 1 base, J shed 4 bases, and the junction held 14 bases outside the gene matches. The CDR3 extends over 18 amino acids. The germline V gene encodes CDR1 LGHNA and CDR2 YNFKEQ. The CDR3 is CASSQATVTGAGGYGYTF. The CDR3 DNA follows: TGTGCCAGCAGCCAAGCTACGGTGACAGGGGCGGGTGGCTATGGCTACACCTTC.

This clone was found many times. The chain uses TRBV28 and TRBJ1-2; 7 bases match TRBD1. The CDR3 spans 16 residues. Germline CDR1 reads MDHEN; CDR2 reads SYDVKM. V was clipped by 3 bases and J by 0 bases; unmatched bases: 7. The CDR3: CASSFGDSRTNYGYTF. The CDR3 region has the DNA TGTGCCAGCAGTTTCGGGGACAGCCGGACTAACTATGGCTACACCTTC.

The rearrangement links TRBV9 to TRBJ2-7, with 8 nucleotides matching TRBD1. CDR1 and CDR2 from the germline V gene are SGDLS and YYNGEE. V dropped 4 bases and J dropped 5; count of bases not matched to a gene: 8. The CDR3 covers 14 residues. The CDR3, as DNA: TGTGCCAGCAGCTTCGGACAGGGCCCCAACGAGCAGTACTTC. Amino acid sequence: CASSFGQGPNEQYF.

The chain's CDR3 is CASSYEGDAPYGYTF. For the CDR3, the DNA is TGTGCCAGCAGTTACGAAGGGGATGCTCCATATGGCTACACCTTC. The V gene is TRBV6-5, the J gene TRBJ1-2, with a tentative D call TRBD1 (5 bases). CDR1 is MNHEY and CDR2 is SVGAGI in the germline V gene. Trimming left V 2 bases short and J 5 bases short, with 15 bases between. CDR3 length equals 15 residues.

CDR3 sequence: CASSDPLGQGMGNTEAFF. In DNA form, the CDR3 reads TGTGCCAGCAGCGACCCCTTAGGGCAGGGAATGGGGAACACTGAAGCTTTCTTT. The V gene is TRBV9, the J gene TRBJ1-1; D perhaps matches TRBD1 (5 bases). CDR1 SGDLS and CDR2 YYNGEE come from the germline V gene. Deletions cut 3 bases from V and 1 base from J, with 22 bases between. This CDR3 region has 18 residues.

The CDR3 spells CASGRGEKLFF. For the CDR3, the DNA is TGTGCCAGCGGCCGAGGGGAAAAACTGTTTTTT. The chain is built from TRBV12-3 or TRBV12-4 and TRBJ1-4, with D hard to call. The CDR3 has 11 residues. Trimming pared 8 bases from V and 8 bases from J, leaving 9 bases between.

In this sample, this clone turned up a few times. Here the CDR3 DNA reads TGTGCCAGCAGCACCGGGACAGGGGACAATCAGCCCCAGCATTTT. This sequence encodes CASSTGTGDNQPQHF. The chain has TRBV7-2 and TRBJ1-5; 10 bases match TRBD1. Looked up from germline, CDR1 is SGHTA and CDR2 is FQGNSA. After removal of 5 bases from V and 3 bases from J, the junction contained 4 bases not matched to a gene. The CDR3 is 15 residues long.

This clone was observed a few times. The chain uses TRBV29-1 and TRBJ2-2, with a possible D match to TRBD1 (7 bases). Germline lookup yields CDR1 SQVTM and CDR2 ANQGSEA. The CDR3 runs 13 residues. Trimming shortened V by 5 bases and J by 4 bases, and 11 bases separated the two germline ends. The CDR3, as DNA: TGCAGCGTTCAGGGGGGCGGCACCGGGGAGCTGTTTTTT. Translated, it gives CSVQGGGTGELFF.

This clone occurred a few times. V is TRBV4-1 and J is TRBJ2-7; tentatively, D is TRBD2 (6 bases). The length of the CDR3 is 13 residues. V lost 6 bases to trimming and J lost 3 bases, with 12 bases between them. CDR1 and CDR2 from the germline V gene are MGHRA and YSYEKL. The CDR3 bases are TGCGCCAGCAGGGCGGGACTCAGCTACGAGCAGTACTTC. Translating gives CASRAGLSYEQYF.

A note on this clone: The same CDR3 also results from other DNA sequences found in this sample. V usage is TRBV9 and J usage is TRBJ1-1, with 7 bases aligning to TRBD1. CDR1 SGDLS and CDR2 YYNGEE come from the germline V gene. J was trimmed by 7 bases and V by 0 bases; bases with no gene match: 3. This CDR3 is built from 13 residues. The CDR3 DNA is TGTGCCAGCAGCGTAGAGGGACAGCGTGAAGCTTTCTTT. It translates to CASSVEGQREAFF.

The chain employs TRBV4-3 and TRBJ1-2, with D possibly TRBD1 on 6 matching bases. Germline assignment: CDR1 LGHNA and CDR2 YSLEER. The CDR3 has 17 amino acids. The V end lost 0 bases, the J end lost 0 bases, and 14 bases lay between the germline ends. The CDR3 loop is CASSQDMTGGPNYGYTF. As DNA, the CDR3 is TGCGCCAGCAGCCAAGATATGACAGGCGGCCCTAACTATGGCTACACCTTC.